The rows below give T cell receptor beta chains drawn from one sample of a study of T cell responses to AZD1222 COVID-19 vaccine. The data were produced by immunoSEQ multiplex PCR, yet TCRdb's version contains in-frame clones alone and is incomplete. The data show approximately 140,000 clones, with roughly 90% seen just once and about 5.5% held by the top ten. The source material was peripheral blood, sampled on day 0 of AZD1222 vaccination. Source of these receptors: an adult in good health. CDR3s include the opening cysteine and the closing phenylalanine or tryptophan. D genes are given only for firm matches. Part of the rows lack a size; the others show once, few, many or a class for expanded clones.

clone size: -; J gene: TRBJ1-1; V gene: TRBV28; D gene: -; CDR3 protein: CASIKFRGGLNTEAFF; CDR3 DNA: TGTGCCAGCATTAAGTTTCGGGGGGGGTTGAACACTGAAGCTTTCTTT
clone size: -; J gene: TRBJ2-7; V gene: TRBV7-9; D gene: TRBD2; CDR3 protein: CASSSTSGTKSYEQYF; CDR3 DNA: TGTGCCAGCAGCTCCACTAGCGGGACAAAGTCCTACGAGCAGTACTTC
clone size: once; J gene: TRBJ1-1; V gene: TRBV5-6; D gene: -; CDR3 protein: CASSLVYTEAFF; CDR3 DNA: TGTGCCAGCAGCCTGGTGTACACTGAAGCTTTCTTT
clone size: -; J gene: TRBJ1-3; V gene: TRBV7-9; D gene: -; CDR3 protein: CASSSLRGVSGNTIYF; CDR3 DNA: TGTGCCAGCAGCTCCCTACGGGGGGTATCAGGAAACACCATATATTTT
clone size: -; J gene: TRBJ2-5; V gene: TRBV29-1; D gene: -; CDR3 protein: CSVVGGREGETQYF; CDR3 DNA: TGCAGCGTCGTGGGGGGCAGGGAAGGCGAGACCCAGTACTTC
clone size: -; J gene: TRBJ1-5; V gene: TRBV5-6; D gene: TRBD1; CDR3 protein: CASSFGWQGAQPQHF; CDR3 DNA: TGTGCCAGCAGCTTTGGTTGGCAGGGGGCACAGCCCCAGCATTTT
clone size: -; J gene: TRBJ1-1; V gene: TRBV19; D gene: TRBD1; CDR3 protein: CASRQGQGAEAFF; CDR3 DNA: TGTGCCAGTAGACAGGGACAGGGGGCTGAAGCTTTCTTT
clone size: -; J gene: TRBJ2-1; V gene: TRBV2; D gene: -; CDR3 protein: CASTWRIRVGGEQFF; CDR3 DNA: TGTGCCAGCACCTGGAGAATCCGAGTGGGGGGTGAGCAGTTCTTC
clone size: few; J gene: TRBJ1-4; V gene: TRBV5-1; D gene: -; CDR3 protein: CASSLAGRGLGEKLFF; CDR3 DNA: TGCGCCAGCAGCTTGGCAGGCAGGGGCTTAGGTGAAAAACTGTTTTTT
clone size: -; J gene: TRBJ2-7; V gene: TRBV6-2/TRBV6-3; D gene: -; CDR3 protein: CASSYSESASGEQYF; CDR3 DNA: TGTGCCAGCAGTTACTCGGAGTCGGCAAGCGGCGAGCAGTACTTC
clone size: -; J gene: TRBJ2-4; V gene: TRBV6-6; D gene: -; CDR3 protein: CASSYSNGVAKNIQYF; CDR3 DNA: TGTGCCAGCAGTTACTCGAACGGGGTAGCCAAAAACATTCAGTACTTC
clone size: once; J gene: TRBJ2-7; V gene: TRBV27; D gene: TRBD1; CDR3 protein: CASSTDRGFYEQYF; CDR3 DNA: TGTGCCAGCAGCACCGACAGGGGTTTCTACGAGCAGTACTTC
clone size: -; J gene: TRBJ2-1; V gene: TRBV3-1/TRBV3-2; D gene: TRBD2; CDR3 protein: CASSRTSGSGNEQFF; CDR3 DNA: TGTGCCAGCAGCCGTACTAGCGGGAGCGGGAATGAGCAGTTCTTC
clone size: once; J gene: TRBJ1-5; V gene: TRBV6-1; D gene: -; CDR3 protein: CASSEGIMSNQPQHF; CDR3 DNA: TGTGCCAGCAGTGAGGGAATAATGAGCAATCAGCCCCAGCATTTT
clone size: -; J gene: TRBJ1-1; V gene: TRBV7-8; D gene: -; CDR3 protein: CASSLATGGVLNTEAFF; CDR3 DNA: TGTGCCAGCAGCTTAGCGACGGGGGGAGTTCTGAACACTGAAGCTTTCTTT
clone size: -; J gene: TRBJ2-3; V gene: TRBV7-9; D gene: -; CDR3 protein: CASSLVRGGDTQYF; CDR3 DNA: TGTGCCAGCAGCTTAGTTCGGGGAGGCGATACGCAGTATTTT
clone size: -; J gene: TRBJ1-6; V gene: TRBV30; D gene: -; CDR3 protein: CAWKPEGQNSPLHF; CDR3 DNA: TGTGCCTGGAAACCGGAGGGCCAGAATTCACCCCTCCACTTT
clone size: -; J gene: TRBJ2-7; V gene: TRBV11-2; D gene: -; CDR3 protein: CASSFGQGSHEQYF; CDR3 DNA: TGTGCCAGCAGCTTTGGGCAGGGATCTCACGAGCAGTACTTC
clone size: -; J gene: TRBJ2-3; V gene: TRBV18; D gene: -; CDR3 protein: CASSPRTGDTDTQYF; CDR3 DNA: TGTGCCAGCTCACCTCGGACTGGGGACACAGATACGCAGTATTTT
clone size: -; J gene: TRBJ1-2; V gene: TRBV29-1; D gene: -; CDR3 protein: CSVDLQDTGDYGYTF; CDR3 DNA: TGCAGCGTTGATCTACAGGACACCGGAGACTATGGCTACACCTTC
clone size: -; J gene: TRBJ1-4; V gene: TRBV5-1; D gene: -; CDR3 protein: CASSPGGGRKEKLFF; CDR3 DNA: TGCGCCAGCAGCCCTGGGGGGGGGAGAAAAGAAAAACTGTTTTTT
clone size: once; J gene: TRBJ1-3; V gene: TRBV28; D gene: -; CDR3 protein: CASGDRLLGRNTIYF; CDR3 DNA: TGTGCCAGCGGAGATCGTTTGCTGGGAAGAAACACCATATATTTT
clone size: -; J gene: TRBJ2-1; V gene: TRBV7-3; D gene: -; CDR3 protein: CASSFAGAVEQFF; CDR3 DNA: TGTGCCAGCAGCTTCGCAGGGGCCGTTGAGCAGTTCTTC
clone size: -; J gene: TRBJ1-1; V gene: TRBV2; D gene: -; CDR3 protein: CASSEVGVIMNTEAFF; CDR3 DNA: TGTGCCAGCAGTGAAGTGGGGGTGATCATGAACACTGAAGCTTTCTTT
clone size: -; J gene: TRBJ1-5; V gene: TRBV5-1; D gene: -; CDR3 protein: CASSLGTNQPQHF; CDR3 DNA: TGCGCCAGCAGCTTGGGGACAAATCAGCCCCAGCATTTT
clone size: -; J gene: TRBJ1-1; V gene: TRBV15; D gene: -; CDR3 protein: CATSNRDNLQREAFF; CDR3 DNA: TGTGCCACCAGCAACCGGGACAATCTCCAACGGGAAGCTTTCTTT
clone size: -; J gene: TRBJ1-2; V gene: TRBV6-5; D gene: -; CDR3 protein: CASYRTEPSYGYTF; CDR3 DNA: TGTGCCAGCTACCGGACAGAACCCTCTTATGGCTACACCTTC
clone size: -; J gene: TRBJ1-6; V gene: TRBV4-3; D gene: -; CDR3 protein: CASSQDRGRASPLHF; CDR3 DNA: TGCGCCAGCAGCCAAGATAGGGGGAGGGCTTCACCCCTCCACTTT
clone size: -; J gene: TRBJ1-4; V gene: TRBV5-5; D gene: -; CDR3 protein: CASSFSGALNEKLFF; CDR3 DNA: TGTGCCAGCAGCTTCTCCGGGGCCTTAAATGAAAAACTGTTTTTT
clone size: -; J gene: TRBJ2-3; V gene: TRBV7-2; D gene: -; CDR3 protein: CASSPHGIPFTDTQYF; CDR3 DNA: TGTGCCAGCAGCCCCCACGGGATCCCCTTCACAGATACGCAGTATTTT
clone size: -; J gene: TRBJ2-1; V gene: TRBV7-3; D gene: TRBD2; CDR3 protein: CASSIGTSGMLSYNEQFF; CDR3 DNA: TGTGCCAGCAGCATCGGGACTAGCGGGATGCTCTCCTACAATGAGCAGTTCTTC
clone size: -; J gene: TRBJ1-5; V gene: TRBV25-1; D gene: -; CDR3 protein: CASSAGGWNQPQHF; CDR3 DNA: TGTGCCAGCAGTGCGGGAGGATGGAATCAGCCCCAGCATTTT
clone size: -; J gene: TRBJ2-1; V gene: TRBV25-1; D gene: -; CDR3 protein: CASSINNEQFF; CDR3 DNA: TGTGCCAGCAGTATCAACAATGAGCAGTTCTTC